Listed below are T cell receptor beta chains from one sample, sequenced in a study of blood T cell repertoires in COVID-19. Sequencing used immunoSEQ multiplex PCR; TCRdb keeps in-frame clones, though not all of them. Of approximately 200,000 clones listed, less than 85% were seen once; the top ten hold 7.8%. The sequenced material came from peripheral blood. The receptors come from an elderly woman with COVID-19, enrolled during active disease. Both conserved end residues are part of each CDR3. The D gene is left open where the match is weak. The size entry is marked missing in some rows and otherwise reads once, few, many or a size class.

clone size	J gene	V gene	D gene	CDR3 protein	CDR3 DNA
NA	TRBJ1-5	TRBV6-5	NA	CASSLDSYQPQHF	TGTGCCAGCAGCCTAGACAGTTATCAGCCCCAGCATTTT
NA	TRBJ1-2	TRBV2	TRBD1	CASSYYTGGEGYTF	TGTGCCAGCAGTTACTATACAGGGGGAGAGGGCTACACCTTC
NA	TRBJ2-7	TRBV3-1/TRBV3-2	TRBD2	CASSQDPASGLWYEQYF	TGTGCCAGCAGCCAAGACCCCGCTAGCGGCCTTTGGTACGAGCAGTACTTC
NA	TRBJ1-3	TRBV6-5	NA	CASSYSRGAGGNTIYF	TGTGCCAGCAGTTACTCGCGGGGAGCCGGAGGAAACACCATATATTTT
NA	TRBJ2-1	TRBV29-1	TRBD2	CSVRGAGGANNEQFF	TGCAGCGTCCGGGGGGCGGGAGGGGCTAATAATGAGCAGTTCTTC
NA	TRBJ1-2	TRBV5-1	TRBD1	CASSLDRGVYGYTF	TGCGCCAGCAGCTTGGACAGGGGAGTATATGGCTACACCTTC
NA	TRBJ1-4	TRBV2	TRBD1	CASSATTGSNEKLFF	TGTGCCAGCAGTGCCACGACAGGGTCTAATGAAAAACTGTTTTTT
NA	TRBJ2-7	TRBV7-3	TRBD2	CASSPDPSGTAYEQYF	TGTGCCAGCAGCCCAGACCCAAGCGGGACCGCCTACGAGCAGTACTTC
NA	TRBJ2-2	TRBV9	TRBD1	CATRQGSNTGELFF	TGTGCCACTAGACAGGGCTCGAACACCGGGGAGCTGTTTTTT
NA	TRBJ2-7	TRBV5-1	TRBD1	CASSSGQVEDEQYF	TGCGCCAGCAGCTCGGGACAGGTGGAAGACGAGCAGTACTTC
NA	TRBJ1-2	TRBV28	TRBD1	CASTSGDRAYGYTF	TGTGCCAGCACCTCCGGGGACAGAGCCTATGGCTACACCTTC
few	TRBJ1-4	TRBV9	TRBD1	CASSPHTGADEKLFF	TGTGCCAGCAGCCCTCATACAGGGGCTGACGAAAAACTGTTTTTT
NA	TRBJ1-3	TRBV5-4	TRBD1	CASSLATGAGNTIYF	TGTGCCAGCAGCTTGGCCACAGGGGCTGGAAACACCATATATTTT
NA	TRBJ1-3	TRBV5-4	TRBD1	CASSRTGVSGNTIYF	TGTGCCAGCAGCCGGACAGGAGTCTCTGGAAACACCATATATTTT
NA	TRBJ1-2	TRBV10-3	NA	CAISEGQPFYGYTF	TGTGCCATCAGTGAGGGACAGCCCTTCTATGGCTACACCTTC
NA	TRBJ1-1	TRBV21-1	NA	CASSIVDPVRQNTEAFF	TGTGCCAGCAGCATTGTCGATCCAGTAAGACAGAACACTGAAGCTTTCTTT
NA	TRBJ1-2	TRBV5-3	TRBD1	CARSLSRDRGPPLDYGYTF	TGTGCCAGAAGCTTGTCCCGGGACAGGGGGCCCCCCCTAGACTATGGCTACACCTTC
NA	TRBJ1-1	TRBV6-6	NA	CASSYTGEEAFF	TGTGCCAGCAGTTACACGGGGGAGGAAGCTTTCTTT
NA	TRBJ2-7	TRBV3-1/TRBV3-2	TRBD2	CASSQAPGLAGGHPYEQYF	TGTGCCAGCAGCCAAGCACCGGGACTAGCGGGAGGCCATCCATACGAGCAGTACTTC
NA	TRBJ2-1	TRBV6-5	NA	CARRGGAGIYNEQFF	TGTGCCCGCAGGGGGGGGGCGGGAATCTACAATGAGCAGTTCTTC
NA	TRBJ1-4	TRBV10-3	NA	CATAPGTNEKLFF	TGTGCCACCGCGCCTGGAACTAATGAAAAACTGTTTTTT
once	TRBJ2-5	TRBV19	TRBD2	CASSWGRGETQYF	TGTGCCAGTAGTTGGGGGAGGGGAGAGACCCAGTACTTC
NA	TRBJ1-1	TRBV6-5	NA	CASRAGKFEAFF	TGTGCCAGCAGGGCGGGGAAATTTGAAGCTTTCTTT
NA	TRBJ1-1	TRBV3-1/TRBV3-2	NA	CASSQAVVNTEAFF	TGTGCCAGCAGCCAAGCGGTGGTGAACACTGAAGCTTTCTTT
once	TRBJ2-1	TRBV6-4	TRBD2	CASSDGGRPRNEQFF	TGTGCCAGCAGTGACGGCGGGAGGCCGCGCAATGAGCAGTTCTTC
NA	TRBJ2-5	TRBV6-5	TRBD2	CASSHGGGETQYF	TGTGCCAGCAGCCACGGGGGGGGAGAGACCCAGTACTTC
NA	TRBJ1-1	TRBV7-9	NA	CASSFKGPAEAFF	TGTGCCAGCAGCTTTAAGGGGCCGGCTGAAGCTTTCTTT
NA	TRBJ1-2	TRBV11-2	NA	CASSFTNYGYTF	TGTGCCAGCAGCTTTACTAACTATGGCTACACCTTC
NA	TRBJ2-7	TRBV7-2	TRBD1	CASSYSPRQGYEQYF	TGTGCCAGCAGCTACAGTCCGCGACAGGGCTACGAGCAGTACTTC
NA	TRBJ2-2	TRBV18	NA	CASSPPSEQTGELFF	TGTGCCAGCTCACCACCATCGGAGCAGACCGGGGAGCTGTTTTTT
NA	TRBJ1-6	TRBV7-2	NA	CASSLQGIGSPLHF	TGTGCCAGCAGCTTACAGGGGATTGGCTCACCCCTCCACTTT
NA	TRBJ1-2	TRBV5-1	NA	CASSPDRIYGYTF	TGCGCCAGCAGCCCCGACAGGATTTATGGCTACACCTTC
NA	TRBJ2-3	TRBV10-3	NA	CASAGMATQYF	TGTGCCAGTGCAGGGATGGCTACGCAGTATTTT
NA	TRBJ1-5	TRBV7-2	NA	CASSLGGGRNQPQHF	TGTGCCAGCAGCTTAGGAGGGGGACGCAATCAGCCCCAGCATTTT
NA	TRBJ2-2	TRBV28	TRBD1	CATTTGGKTGELFF	TGTGCCACCACCACAGGGGGAAAAACCGGGGAGCTGTTTTTT
NA	TRBJ2-5	TRBV27	TRBD1	CASSSSWTGPLLTQYF	TGTGCCAGCAGTTCCTCTTGGACAGGGCCCTTACTGACCCAGTACTTC
NA	TRBJ1-1	TRBV7-2	NA	CASSGRDQDRINTEAFF	TGTGCCAGCAGCGGACGAGATCAAGACAGGATAAACACTGAAGCTTTCTTT
NA	TRBJ1-2	TRBV3-1/TRBV3-2	TRBD1	CASSQGDRANGYTF	TGTGCCAGCAGCCAAGGGGACAGGGCGAATGGCTACACCTTC
NA	TRBJ2-7	TRBV28	TRBD2	CASRQPGLAGEQYF	TGTGCCAGCAGACAACCGGGACTAGCGGGCGAGCAGTACTTC
NA	TRBJ1-2	TRBV3-1/TRBV3-2	TRBD1	CASQGDRYGYTF	TGTGCCAGCCAGGGGGATCGTTATGGCTACACCTTC
NA	TRBJ1-1	TRBV4-2	NA	CASSQDGHSVAFF	TGTGCCAGCAGCCAAGATGGGCACAGTGTAGCTTTCTTT
NA	TRBJ2-6	TRBV5-1	TRBD1	CASSPRYRGRIIPGANVLTF	TGCGCCAGCAGCCCGAGATACAGGGGGCGCATAATCCCCGGGGCCAACGTCCTGACTTTC
NA	TRBJ1-1	TRBV2	NA	CASLELSTEAFF	TGTGCCAGTCTTGAGTTATCCACTGAAGCTTTCTTT
NA	TRBJ2-7	TRBV2	NA	CASSQKSTYEQYF	TGTGCCAGCAGTCAAAAAAGCACCTACGAGCAGTACTTC
NA	TRBJ2-1	TRBV6-5	NA	CASSTGLYNEQFF	TGTGCCAGCAGCACAGGGTTATACAATGAGCAGTTCTTC
once	TRBJ1-5	TRBV27	NA	CASSFIQGQPQHF	TGTGCCAGCAGTTTTATACAGGGCCAGCCCCAGCATTTT
NA	TRBJ2-7	TRBV24-1	TRBD1	CATGTGGVYEQYF	TGTGCCACAGGGACAGGGGGCGTTTACGAGCAGTACTTC